Below are 22 T cell receptor beta chains sequenced from a single sample in a study of T-cell memory formation after mild COVID-19. From the 5' RACE reads, TCRdb called clonotypes with MiXCR, one entry per CDR3 protein. The sample shows a few hundred thousand distinct CDR3 sequences, approximately 27% of them seen only once. Sequencing used PBMCs or a T cell subset sorted from them (not recorded which). The source is an adult woman who had mild COVID-19 (a few samples of this study predate the infection). Cell type and time point are not known.

This clonotype was counted only a few times. This chain connects TRBV6-2 or TRBV6-3 to TRBJ1-5; a weak D match, TRBD1 (5 bases). Germline V gene sequence: CDR1 MNHEY, CDR2 SVGEGT. Trimming pared 0 bases from V and 4 bases from J, leaving 16 bases between. This CDR3 contains 17 residues. The CDR3 nucleotides are TGTGCCAGCAGTTACTCGAGGGAGCAGGGCGAGAATCAGCCCCAGCATTTT. This gives the protein CASSYSREQGENQPQHF.

V is TRBV12-3 or TRBV12-4 and J is TRBJ1-1; D ambiguous. CDR3 length: 14 amino acids. Trimming took off 5 bases at V and 4 bases at J, with 14 bases between the two ends. The CDR3 sequence: CASSGRGWGTEAFF. The CDR3 nucleotides read TGTGCCAGCAGTGGTCGTGGATGGGGCACTGAAGCTTTCTTT.

The chain links TRBV7-9 to TRBJ2-1; D is perhaps TRBD2 (6 bases). Germline V lookup: CDR1 SEHNR, CDR2 FQNEAQ (reference sequence). There are 14 residues in the CDR3. The V and J ends lost 3 bases and 6 bases respectively, with 12 bases between them. The CDR3 sequence: CASSFGGKRNEQFF. As DNA, the CDR3 is TGTGCCAGCAGCTTTGGAGGGAAGCGCAATGAGCAGTTCTTC.

The rearrangement joins TRBV6-1 to TRBJ2-2; 8 nucleotides match TRBD1. This CDR3 region has 15 residues. Germline V lookup: CDR1 MNHNS, CDR2 SASEGT. With V trimmed by 10 bases and J by 1 base, 8 bases remained unmatched. The CDR3: CANGETGVNTGELFF. The CDR3 region has the DNA TGTGCCAACGGGGAGACAGGGGTGAACACCGGGGAGCTGTTTTTT.

The V and J genes are TRBV24-1 and TRBJ2-1; 10 positions agree with TRBD2. The CDR3 is made up of 16 amino acids. Germline V gives CDR1 KGHDR, CDR2 SFDVKD. The V segment lost 3 bases and the J segment 0 bases; nucleotides outside the gene matches: 1. The CDR3 DNA is TGTGCCACCAGTGATGCTAGCGGGGGCTCCTACAATGAGCAGTTCTTC. It codes for CATSDASGGSYNEQFF.

The chain has TRBV7-2 and TRBJ2-7, with 7 bases matching TRBD2. CDR1 SGHTA and CDR2 FQGNSA come from the germline V gene. The CDR3 covers 13 residues. V shed 5 bases, J shed 3 bases, and the junction held 4 bases outside the gene matches. The CDR3 spells CASSPSGYYEQYF. CDR3 in DNA: TGTGCCAGCAGCCCTAGCGGATACTACGAGCAGTACTTC.

The rearrangement joins TRBV4-3 to TRBJ2-3; 7 nucleotides match TRBD1. V lost 5 bases and J lost 4; bases outside the gene matches: 6. CDR3 length equals 14 residues. In germline, CDR1 is LGHNA, CDR2 YSLEER. CDR3 in amino acids: CASSSRGGPDTQYF. CDR3 nucleotides: TGCGCCAGCAGCTCGAGAGGGGGCCCAGATACGCAGTATTTT.

DNA for the CDR3: TGTGCCAGCAGCTTAGTTTCCCACGAGCAGTACTTC. This codes for CASSLVSHEQYF. The chain recombines TRBV11-2 with TRBJ2-7; no reliable D call. The CDR3 has 12 amino acids. Looked up from germline, CDR1 is SGHAT and CDR2 is FQNNGV. Trimming took 1 base from V and 5 from J, leaving 6 bases between them. The whole variable domain, filled in from reference TRBV11-2 and TRBJ2-7, reads EAGVAQSPRYKIIEKRQSVAFWCNPISGHATLYWYQQILGQGPKLLIQFQNNGVVDDSQLPKDRFSAERLKGVDSTLKIQPAKLEDSAVYLCASSLVSHEQYFGPGTRLTVT.

This rearrangement joins TRBV7-2 to TRBJ2-5; no definite D call. This CDR3 region has 15 residues. Trimming took off 0 bases at V and 4 bases at J, with 12 bases between the two ends. From germline, CDR1 is SGHTA and CDR2 FQGNSA. DNA of the CDR3: TGTGCCAGCAGCTTAGCCCCGGAACTACCAGAGACCCAGTACTTC. Its translation: CASSLAPELPETQYF.

This clonotype was observed at least ten times. The chain employs TRBV5-1 and TRBJ2-1; no definite D call. The germline V gene has CDR1 SGHRS and CDR2 YFSETQ. The ends were cut back, 0 bases at V and 8 bases at J, with 6 bases in the middle. The CDR3 consists of 12 residues. The CDR3 DNA sequence: TGCGCCAGCAGCTTGGGGCGCGATGAGCAGTTCTTC. It encodes CASSLGRDEQFF.

This clonotype occurred a few times. V usage is TRBV4-2 and J usage is TRBJ2-2; no definite D call. The CDR3 is 13 amino acids. The V end was cut by 0 bases, the J end by 6 bases, with 5 bases between. CDR1 and CDR2 (germline): LGHNA, YNFKEQ. The CDR3 bases are TGTGCCAGCAGCCAAGAGGGCTCCGGGGAGCTGTTTTTT. Residues: CASSQEGSGELFF.

The rearrangement uses TRBV15 and TRBJ2-1, with TRBD2 matching over 12 bases. CDR3 length: 17 residues. The germline CDR1 and CDR2 sequences are LNHNV and YYDKDF (reference sequence). The J segment lost 8 bases and the V segment lost 0 bases, leaving 8 bases of the junction unmatched. The CDR3 reads CATSRDSGTSGPDEQFF. Here the CDR3 DNA reads TGTGCCACCAGCAGAGACTCCGGGACTAGCGGGCCGGATGAGCAGTTCTTC.

This clonotype was detected only a few times. The rearrangement uses TRBV7-6 and TRBJ2-6, with 12 bases fitting TRBD1. V shed 5 bases and J 2 bases; nucleotides not matched to a gene: 7. The CDR3 is made up of 18 amino acids. Germline CDR1 is SGHVS and CDR2 is FNYEAQ. Here the CDR3 reads CASSPRDRGPTGANVLTF. The CDR3 nucleotides are TGTGCCAGCAGCCCCAGGGACAGGGGGCCTACTGGGGCCAACGTCCTGACTTTC. Combining the CDR3 with reference TRBV7-6 and TRBJ2-6 gives the whole variable domain GAGVSQSPRYKVTKRGQDVALRCDPISGHVSLYWYRQALGQGPEFLTYFNYEAQQDKSGLPNDRFSAERPEGSISTLTIQRTEQRDSAMYRCASSPRDRGPTGANVLTFGAGSRLTVL.

This clonotype was detected a few times. This CDR3 reads CASSLLLGPQETQYF. As DNA, the CDR3 is TGTGCCAGCAGTTTATTGCTGGGACCCCAAGAGACCCAGTACTTC. The rearrangement links TRBV12-3 or TRBV12-4 to TRBJ2-5; perhaps D is TRBD1 or TRBD2 (5 bases each). The CDR3 extends over 15 amino acids. The V gene lost 2 bases and the J gene lost 1 base, with 11 bases spanning the gap.

The chain uses TRBV7-2 and TRBJ1-1; D might be TRBD1 (5 bases). Germline V gene sequence: CDR1 SGHTA, CDR2 FQGNSA. The germline V and J ends were trimmed by 2 bases and 6 bases, with 13 bases remaining between them. There are 14 residues in the CDR3. The CDR3 DNA sequence: TGTGCCAGCAGCTTACAGGGCCGGACCGCTGAAGCTTTCTTT. Residues: CASSLQGRTAEAFF.

Points on this clonotype: A much larger clone sits a single nucleotide away, making a read error possible. V gene TRBV6-5 combines with J gene TRBJ2-3; D not resolved. CDR3 length equals 13 residues. The germline V gene encodes CDR1 MNHEY and CDR2 SVGAGI. Trimming pared 5 bases from V and 0 bases from J, leaving 6 bases between. The CDR3 DNA is TGTGCCAGCAGTCCACAGAGCACAGATACGCAGTATTTT. Encoded protein: CASSPQSTDTQYF.

In its sample, this clonotype was seen a few times. The V call is TRBV25-1, the J call TRBJ1-1; D is undetermined. The germline V gene has CDR1 MGHDK and CDR2 SYGVNS. The V end was cut by 2 bases, the J end by 11 bases, with 6 bases between. CDR3 length: 10 amino acids. The CDR3 region has the DNA TGTGCCAGCAGTGAAGGGCCGGCTTTCTTT. It translates to CASSEGPAFF. Variable domain in full (rest from reference TRBV25-1 and TRBJ1-1): EADIYQTPRYLVIGTGKKITLECSQTMGHDKMYWYQQDPGMELHLIHYSYGVNSTEKGDLSSESTVSRIRTEHFPLTLESARPSHTSQYLCASSEGPAFFGQGTRLTVV.

This clonotype was counted a few times. This chain connects TRBV11-3 to TRBJ2-1, with a weak D call TRBD1 (5 bases). Germline CDR1 reads SGHNT; CDR2 reads YENEEA. This CDR3 has 16 residues. V shed 5 bases and J shed 1 base, with 15 bases lying between them. CDR3 in DNA: TGTGCCAGCAGCCCAAAGGGGCGGTTATCCTACAATGAGCAGTTCTTC. Its translation is CASSPKGRLSYNEQFF.

This clonotype was seen just once. The chain employs TRBV11-2 and TRBJ2-5; D unresolved. Germline assignment: CDR1 SGHAT and CDR2 FQNNGV. CDR3 length: 14 residues. V was cut by 5 bases and J by 2 bases, with 12 bases left in between. CDR3 sequence: CASSETQIQETQYF. CDR3 sequence (DNA): TGTGCCAGCAGCGAGACCCAGATACAAGAGACCCAGTACTTC.

The CDR3 DNA follows: TGCGCCAGCAGCCTCTGGACTAGCGGGGTCGAGGATACGCAGTATTTT. Protein sequence: CASSLWTSGVEDTQYF. J is TRBJ2-3 and V is TRBV5-1, with 12 bases matching TRBD2. Germline assignment: CDR1 SGHRS and CDR2 YFSETQ. V shed 4 bases and J 6 bases; nucleotides not matched to a gene: 9. There are 16 residues in the CDR3. Supplemented by reference TRBV5-1 and TRBJ2-3, the full variable domain reads KAGVTQTPRYLIKTRGQQVTLSCSPISGHRSVSWYQQTPGQGLQFLFEYFSETQRNKGNFPGRFSGRQFSNSRSEMNVSTLELGDSALYLCASSLWTSGVEDTQYFGPGTRLTVL.

V usage is TRBV19 and J usage is TRBJ1-1, with 7 bases that match TRBD1. Germline assignment: CDR1 LNHDA and CDR2 SQIVND (reference sequence). V lost 4 bases to trimming and J lost 6 bases; unmatched junction nucleotides: 8. This CDR3 region has 14 residues. The CDR3 is CASSTGQPRAEAFF. The CDR3 coding sequence is TGTGCCAGTAGTACGGGACAGCCGAGGGCTGAAGCTTTCTTT. The whole variable domain, remainder taken from reference TRBV19 and TRBJ1-1, is DGGITQSPKYLFRKEGQNVTLSCEQNLNHDAMYWYRQDPGQGLRLIYYSQIVNDFQKGDIAEGYSVSREKKESFPLTVTSAQKNPTAFYLCASSTGQPRAEAFFGQGTRLTVV.

The gene calls are TRBV6-9 and TRBJ2-3, with no clear D. Trimming took 11 bases from V and 0 from J, leaving 18 bases between them. CDR1 MNHGY and CDR2 SVAAGI come from the germline V gene. The CDR3 totals 15 residues. The CDR3 region has the DNA TGTGCCGGTCCAACGAGGAGTACTAGCACAGATACGCAGTATTTT. It yields the protein CAGPTRSTSTDTQYF.